This T cell receptor beta chain derives from a study of control samples from healthy donors and cancer patients. The CDR3 is made up of 14 amino acids. The V gene's germline CDR1 is SGHVS and CDR2 FQNEAQ. The V gene end was trimmed by 8 bases and the J gene end by 3 bases; junction bases not matched to a gene: 7. Data came from immunoSEQ multiplex PCR; TCRdb stores just in-frame clones and leaves some out. The sample contains roughly 73,000 clones, about 92% of which appear only once. The chain is built from TRBV7-8 and TRBJ2-7, with TRBD1 matching over 10 bases. Sequences were obtained from blood. The TCR sequence derives from a woman aged 60-75 years in good health. The chain's CDR3 is CASQRTGGIYEQYF. The DNA for the CDR3 is TGTGCCAGCCAGCGGACAGGGGGTATCTACGAGCAGTACTTC.